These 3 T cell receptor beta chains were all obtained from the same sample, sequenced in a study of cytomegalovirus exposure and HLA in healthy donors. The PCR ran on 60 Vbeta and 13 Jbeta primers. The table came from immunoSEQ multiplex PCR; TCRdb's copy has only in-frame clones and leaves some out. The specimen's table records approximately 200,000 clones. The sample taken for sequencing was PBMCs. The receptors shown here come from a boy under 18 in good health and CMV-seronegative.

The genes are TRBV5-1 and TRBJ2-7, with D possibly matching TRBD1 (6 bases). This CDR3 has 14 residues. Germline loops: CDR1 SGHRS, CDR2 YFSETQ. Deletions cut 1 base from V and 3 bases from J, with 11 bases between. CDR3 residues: CASSLIQGFYEQYF. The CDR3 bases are TGCGCCAGCAGCTTGATACAGGGATTCTACGAGCAGTACTTC.

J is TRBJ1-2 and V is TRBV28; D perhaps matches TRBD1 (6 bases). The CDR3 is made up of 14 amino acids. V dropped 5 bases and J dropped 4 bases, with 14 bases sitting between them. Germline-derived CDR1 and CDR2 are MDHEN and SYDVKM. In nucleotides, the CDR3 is TGTGCCAGCAGTCTGCCAGGACAGATCTATGGCTACACCTTC. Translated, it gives CASSLPGQIYGYTF.

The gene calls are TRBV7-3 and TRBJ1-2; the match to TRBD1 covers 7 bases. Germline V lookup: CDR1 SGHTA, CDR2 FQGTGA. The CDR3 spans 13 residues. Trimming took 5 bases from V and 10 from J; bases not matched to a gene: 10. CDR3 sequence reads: CASSPARGHDYTF. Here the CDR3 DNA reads TGTGCCAGCAGCCCGGCGAGGGGGCACGACTACACCTTC.